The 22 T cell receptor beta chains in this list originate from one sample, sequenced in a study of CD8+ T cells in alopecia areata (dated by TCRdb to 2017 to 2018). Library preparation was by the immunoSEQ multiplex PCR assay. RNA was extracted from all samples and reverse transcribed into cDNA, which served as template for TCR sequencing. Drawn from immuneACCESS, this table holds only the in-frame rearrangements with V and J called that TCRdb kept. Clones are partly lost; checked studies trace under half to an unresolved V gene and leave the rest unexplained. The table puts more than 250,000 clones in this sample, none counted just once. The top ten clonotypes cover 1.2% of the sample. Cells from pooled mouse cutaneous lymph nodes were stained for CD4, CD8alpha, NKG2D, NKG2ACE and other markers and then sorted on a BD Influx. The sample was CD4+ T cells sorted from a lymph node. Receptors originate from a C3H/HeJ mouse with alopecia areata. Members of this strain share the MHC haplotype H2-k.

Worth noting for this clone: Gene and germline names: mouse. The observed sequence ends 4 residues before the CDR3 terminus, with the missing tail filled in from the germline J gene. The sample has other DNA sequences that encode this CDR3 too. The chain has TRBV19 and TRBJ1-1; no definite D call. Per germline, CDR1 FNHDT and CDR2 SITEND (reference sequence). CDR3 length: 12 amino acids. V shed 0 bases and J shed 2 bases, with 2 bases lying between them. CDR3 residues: CASSIVNTEVFF. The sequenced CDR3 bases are TGTGCCAGCAGTATAGTCAACACA.

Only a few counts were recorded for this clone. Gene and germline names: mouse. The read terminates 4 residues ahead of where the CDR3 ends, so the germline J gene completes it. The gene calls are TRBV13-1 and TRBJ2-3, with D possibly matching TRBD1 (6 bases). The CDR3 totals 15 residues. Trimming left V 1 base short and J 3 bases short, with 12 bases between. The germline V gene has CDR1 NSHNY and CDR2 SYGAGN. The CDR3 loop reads CASSDPSGTAETLYF. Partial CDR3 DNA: TGTGCCAGCAGTGATCCCTCCGGGACAGCAGAA.

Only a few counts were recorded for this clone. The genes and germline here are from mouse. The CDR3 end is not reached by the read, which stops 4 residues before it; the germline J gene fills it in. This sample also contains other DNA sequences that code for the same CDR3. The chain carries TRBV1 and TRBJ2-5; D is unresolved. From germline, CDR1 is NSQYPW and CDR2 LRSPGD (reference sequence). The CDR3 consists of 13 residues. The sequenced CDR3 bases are TGCACCTGCAGTGCAGAGGGGAGAGAC. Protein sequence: CTCSAEGRD. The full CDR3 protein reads CTCSAEGRDTQYF.

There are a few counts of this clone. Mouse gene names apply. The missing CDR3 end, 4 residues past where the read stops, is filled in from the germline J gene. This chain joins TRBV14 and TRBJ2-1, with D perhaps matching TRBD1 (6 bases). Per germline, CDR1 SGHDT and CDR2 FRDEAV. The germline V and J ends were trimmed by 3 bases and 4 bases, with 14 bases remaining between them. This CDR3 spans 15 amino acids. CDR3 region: CASSSLGQNYAEQFF. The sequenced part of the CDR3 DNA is TGTGCCAGCAGTTCCCTTGGACAGAATTATGCT.

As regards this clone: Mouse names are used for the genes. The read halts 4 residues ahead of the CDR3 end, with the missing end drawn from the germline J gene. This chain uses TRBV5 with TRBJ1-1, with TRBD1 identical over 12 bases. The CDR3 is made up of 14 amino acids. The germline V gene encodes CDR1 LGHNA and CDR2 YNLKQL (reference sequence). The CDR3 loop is CASSQWDRGREVFF. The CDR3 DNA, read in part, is TGTGCCAGCAGCCAGTGGGACAGGGGGCGA.

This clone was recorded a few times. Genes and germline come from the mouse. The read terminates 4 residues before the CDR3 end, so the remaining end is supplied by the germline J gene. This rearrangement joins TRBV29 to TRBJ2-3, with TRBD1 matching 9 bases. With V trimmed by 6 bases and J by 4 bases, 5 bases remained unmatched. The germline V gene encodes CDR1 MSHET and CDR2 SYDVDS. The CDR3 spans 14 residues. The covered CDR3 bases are TGTGCTAGCAGGCCGGGACAGGGATCAGAA. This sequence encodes CASRPGQGSE. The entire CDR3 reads CASRPGQGSETLYF.

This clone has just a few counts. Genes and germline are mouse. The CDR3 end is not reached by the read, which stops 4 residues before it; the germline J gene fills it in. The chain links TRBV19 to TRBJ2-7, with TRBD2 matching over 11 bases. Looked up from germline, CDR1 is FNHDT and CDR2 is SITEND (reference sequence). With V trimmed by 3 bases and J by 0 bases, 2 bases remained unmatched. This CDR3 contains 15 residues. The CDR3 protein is CASSTDWGVSYEQYF. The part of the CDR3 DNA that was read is TGTGCCAGCAGTACGGACTGGGGGGTCTCCTAT.

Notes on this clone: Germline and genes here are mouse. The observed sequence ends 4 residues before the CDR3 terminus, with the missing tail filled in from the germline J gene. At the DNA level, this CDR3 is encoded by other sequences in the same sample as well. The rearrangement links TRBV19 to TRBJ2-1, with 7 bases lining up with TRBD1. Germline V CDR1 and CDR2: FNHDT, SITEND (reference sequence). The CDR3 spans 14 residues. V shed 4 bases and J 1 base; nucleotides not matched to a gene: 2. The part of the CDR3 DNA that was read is TGTGCCAGCAGTCACAGGGGAAACTATGCT. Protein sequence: CASSHRGNYA. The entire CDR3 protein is CASSHRGNYAEQFF.

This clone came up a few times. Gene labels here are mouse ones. The CDR3 bases that were read are TGTGCCAGCTCTCTCGTAATGGGGGTCTAT. The encoded protein is CASSLVMGVY. The full CDR3 protein is CASSLVMGVYEQYF. The gene calls are TRBV12-1 and TRBJ2-7; D may be TRBD2 (6 bases). Read coverage stops 4 residues before the CDR3 terminus; the germline J gene supplies the remainder. There are 14 residues in the CDR3. Trimming pared 0 bases from V and 3 bases from J, leaving 11 bases between. CDR1 and CDR2 (germline): SGHSN, HYEKVE.

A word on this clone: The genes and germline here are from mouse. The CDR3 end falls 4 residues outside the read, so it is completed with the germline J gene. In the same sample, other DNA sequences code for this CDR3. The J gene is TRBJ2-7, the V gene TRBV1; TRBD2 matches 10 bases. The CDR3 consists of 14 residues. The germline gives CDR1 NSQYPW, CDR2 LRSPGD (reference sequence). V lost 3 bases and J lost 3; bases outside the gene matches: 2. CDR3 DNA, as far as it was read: TGCACCTGCAGTGCGGGGACTGGGGACTAT. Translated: CTCSAGTGDY. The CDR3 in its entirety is CTCSAGTGDYEQYF. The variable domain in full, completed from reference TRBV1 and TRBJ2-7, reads VTLLEQNPRWRLVPRGQAVNLRCILKNSQYPWMSWYQQDLQKQLQWLFTLRSPGDKEVKSLPGADYLATRVTDTELRLQVANMSQGRTLYCTCSAGTGDYEQYFGPGTRLTVL.

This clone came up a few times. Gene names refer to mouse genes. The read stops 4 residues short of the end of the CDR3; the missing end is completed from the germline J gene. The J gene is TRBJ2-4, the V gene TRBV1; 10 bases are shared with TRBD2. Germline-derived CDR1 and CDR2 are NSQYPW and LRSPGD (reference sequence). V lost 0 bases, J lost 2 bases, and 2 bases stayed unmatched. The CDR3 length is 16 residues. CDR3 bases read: TGCACCTGCAGTGCAGATCCTGGGGGGGCTCAAAAC. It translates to CTCSADPGGAQN. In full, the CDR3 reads CTCSADPGGAQNTLYF.

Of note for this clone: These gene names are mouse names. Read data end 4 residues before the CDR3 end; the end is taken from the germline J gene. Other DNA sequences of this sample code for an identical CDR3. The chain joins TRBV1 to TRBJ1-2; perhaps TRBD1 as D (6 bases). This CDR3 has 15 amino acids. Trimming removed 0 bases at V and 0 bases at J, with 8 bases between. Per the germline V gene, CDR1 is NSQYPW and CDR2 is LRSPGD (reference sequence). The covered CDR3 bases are TGCACCTGCAGTGCAGAGACAGGTGCAAACTCC. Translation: CTCSAETGANS. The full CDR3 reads CTCSAETGANSDYTF. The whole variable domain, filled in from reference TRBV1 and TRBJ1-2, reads VTLLEQNPRWRLVPRGQAVNLRCILKNSQYPWMSWYQQDLQKQLQWLFTLRSPGDKEVKSLPGADYLATRVTDTELRLQVANMSQGRTLYCTCSAETGANSDYTFGSGTRLLVI.

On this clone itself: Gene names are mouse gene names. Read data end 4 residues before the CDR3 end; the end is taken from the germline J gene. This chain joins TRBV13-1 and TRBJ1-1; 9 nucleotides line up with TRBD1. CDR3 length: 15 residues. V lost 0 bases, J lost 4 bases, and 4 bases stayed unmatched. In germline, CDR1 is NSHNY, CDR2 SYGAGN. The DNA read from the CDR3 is TGTGCCAGCAGTGATGACAGGGGGCGGAGCACA. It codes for CASSDDRGRST. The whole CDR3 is CASSDDRGRSTEVFF.

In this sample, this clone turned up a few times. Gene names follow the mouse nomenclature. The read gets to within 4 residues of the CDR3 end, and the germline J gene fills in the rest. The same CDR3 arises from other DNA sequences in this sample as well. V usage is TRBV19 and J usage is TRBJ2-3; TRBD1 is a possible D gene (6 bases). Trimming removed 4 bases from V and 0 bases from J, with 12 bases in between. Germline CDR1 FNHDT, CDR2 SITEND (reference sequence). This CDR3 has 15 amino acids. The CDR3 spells CASSPSGTSAETLYF. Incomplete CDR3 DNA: TGTGCCAGCAGTCCTTCCGGGACAAGTGCAGAA. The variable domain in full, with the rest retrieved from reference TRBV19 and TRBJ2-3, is GGIITQTPKFLIGQEGQKLTLKCQQNFNHDTMYWYRQDSGKGLRLIYYSITENDLQKGDLSEGYDASREKKSSFSLTVTSAQKNEMAVFLCASSPSGTSAETLYFGSGTRLTVL.

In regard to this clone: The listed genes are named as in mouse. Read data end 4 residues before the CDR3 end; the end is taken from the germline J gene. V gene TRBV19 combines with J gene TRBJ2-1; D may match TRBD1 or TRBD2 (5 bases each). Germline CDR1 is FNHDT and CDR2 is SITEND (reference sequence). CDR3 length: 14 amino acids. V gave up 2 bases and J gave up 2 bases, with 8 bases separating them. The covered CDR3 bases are TGTGCCAGCAGTATGGGGGTACACTATGCT. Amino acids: CASSMGVHYA. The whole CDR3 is CASSMGVHYAEQFF.

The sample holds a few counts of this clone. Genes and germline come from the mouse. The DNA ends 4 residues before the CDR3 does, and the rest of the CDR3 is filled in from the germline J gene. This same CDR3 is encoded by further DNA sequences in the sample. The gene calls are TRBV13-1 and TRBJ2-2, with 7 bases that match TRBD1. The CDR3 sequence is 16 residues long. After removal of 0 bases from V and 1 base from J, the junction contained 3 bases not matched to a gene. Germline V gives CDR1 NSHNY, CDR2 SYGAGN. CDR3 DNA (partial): TGTGCCAGCAGTGATGCGAGGGACAGAAACACCGGG. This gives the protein CASSDARDRNTG. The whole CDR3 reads CASSDARDRNTGQLYF.

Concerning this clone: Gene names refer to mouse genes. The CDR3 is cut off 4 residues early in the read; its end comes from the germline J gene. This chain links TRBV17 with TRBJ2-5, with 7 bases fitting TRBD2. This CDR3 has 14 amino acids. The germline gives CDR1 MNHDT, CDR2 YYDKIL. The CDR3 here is CASSREGGKDTQYF. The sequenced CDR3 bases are TGTGCTAGCAGTAGAGAGGGGGGGAAAGAC.

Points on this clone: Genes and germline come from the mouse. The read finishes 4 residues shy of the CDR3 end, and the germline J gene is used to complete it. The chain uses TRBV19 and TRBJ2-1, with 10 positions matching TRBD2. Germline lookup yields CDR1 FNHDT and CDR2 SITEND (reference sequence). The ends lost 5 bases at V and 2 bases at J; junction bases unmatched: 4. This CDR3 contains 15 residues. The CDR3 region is CASSSTGGYYAEQFF. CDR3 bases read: TGTGCCAGCAGCTCGACTGGGGGGTACTATGCT.

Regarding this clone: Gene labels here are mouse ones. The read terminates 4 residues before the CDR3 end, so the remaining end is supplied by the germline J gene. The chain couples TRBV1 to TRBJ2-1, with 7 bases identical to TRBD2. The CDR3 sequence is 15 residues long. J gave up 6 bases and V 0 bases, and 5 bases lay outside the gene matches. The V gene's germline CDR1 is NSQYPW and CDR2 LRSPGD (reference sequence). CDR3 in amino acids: CTCSADLGDAAEQFF. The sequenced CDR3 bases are TGCACCTGCAGTGCAGATCTGGGGGATGCTGCT.

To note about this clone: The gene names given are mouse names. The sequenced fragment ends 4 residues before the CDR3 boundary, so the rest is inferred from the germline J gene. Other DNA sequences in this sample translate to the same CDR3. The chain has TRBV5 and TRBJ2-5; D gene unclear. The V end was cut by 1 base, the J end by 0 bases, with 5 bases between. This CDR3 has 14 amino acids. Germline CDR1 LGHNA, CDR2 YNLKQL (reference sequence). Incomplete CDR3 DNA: TGTGCCAGCAGCCAAGTTGGGAACCAAGAC. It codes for CASSQVGNQD. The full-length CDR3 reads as CASSQVGNQDTQYF.

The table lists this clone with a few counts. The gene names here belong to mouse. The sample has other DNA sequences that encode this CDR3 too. The CDR3 is CASSPDWGGDTGQLYF. The CDR3 bases that were read are TGTGCCAGCAGTCCCGACTGGGGGGGCGACACCGGG. V and J are TRBV13-1 and TRBJ2-2; 12 nucleotides match TRBD2. The sequenced fragment ends 4 residues before the CDR3 boundary, so the rest is inferred from the germline J gene. This CDR3 is built from 16 residues. After removal of 4 bases from V and 3 bases from J, the junction contained 4 bases not matched to a gene. CDR1 is NSHNY and CDR2 is SYGAGN in the germline V gene.

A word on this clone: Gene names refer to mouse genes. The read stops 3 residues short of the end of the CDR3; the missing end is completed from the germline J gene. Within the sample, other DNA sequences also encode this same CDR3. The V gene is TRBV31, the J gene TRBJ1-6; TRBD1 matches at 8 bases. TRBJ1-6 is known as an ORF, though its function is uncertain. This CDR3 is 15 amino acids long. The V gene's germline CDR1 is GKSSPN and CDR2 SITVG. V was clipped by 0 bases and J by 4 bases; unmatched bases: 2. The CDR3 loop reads CAWSLDRGYNSPLYF. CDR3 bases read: TGTGCCTGGAGTCTCGACAGGGGATATAATTCGCCC.